The sequence of this T cell receptor beta chain was determined in a study of blood T cell repertoires in COVID-19. V was trimmed by 2 bases and J by 7 bases, leaving 11 bases between them. In germline, CDR1 is MNHEY, CDR2 SVGAGI. This CDR3 contains 13 residues. TCRdb's copy holds only in-frame clones and misses some; the assay was immunoSEQ multiplex PCR. Of a few hundred thousand clones detected, about four fifths appear once; the ten largest clones hold 15% to 19%. The material sequenced was peripheral blood. The TCR originated in a person in their 70s with COVID-19, enrolled during active disease. V and J are TRBV6-5 and TRBJ1-2; tentative D call: TRBD1 (5 bases). In nucleotides, the CDR3 is TGTGCCAGCAGTTACGGGGCCACCCGTGGCTACACCTTC. Protein product: CASSYGATRGYTF.